The 11 T cell receptor beta chains given below trace back to one sample, sequenced in a study of blood T cell repertoires in COVID-19. TCRdb keeps only in-frame clones here, not all; method: immunoSEQ multiplex PCR. The data show about 240,000 clones, 70% to 90% seen once. What was sequenced was peripheral blood. These receptors came from a woman in her 50s with COVID-19, enrolled during active disease.

The chain recombines TRBV5-1 with TRBJ1-4; 7 bases agree with TRBD1. Trimming took 4 bases from V and 2 from J; bases not matched to a gene: 5. Germline V gene lookup returns CDR1 SGHRS and CDR2 YFSETQ. There are 15 residues in the CDR3. DNA of the CDR3: TGCGCCAGCAGCCCCGGGGGACAGACTAATGAAAAACTGTTTTTT. It yields the protein CASSPGGQTNEKLFF.

The chain is built from TRBV3-1 (or the pseudogene TRBV3-2) and TRBJ1-3; the match to TRBD1 covers 7 bases. The CDR3 is made up of 15 amino acids. Germline CDR1 and CDR2: LGHDT and YNNKEL (reference sequence). The trim removed 7 bases at V and 2 bases at J, leaving 8 bases unmatched. CDR3 residues: CASTPPGTAGNTIYF. CDR3 bases: TGTGCCAGCACGCCCCCCGGGACAGCTGGAAACACCATATATTTT.

This chain connects TRBV5-4 to TRBJ2-5; D call uncertain. The V gene's germline CDR1 is SGHNT and CDR2 YYREEE (reference sequence). The length of the CDR3 is 14 residues. V lost 0 bases and J lost 6, with 12 bases in between. This CDR3 reads CASSLDGAKKTQYF. CDR3 sequence (DNA): TGTGCCAGCAGCTTGGATGGAGCCAAGAAGACCCAGTACTTC.

The chain has TRBV3-1 (or the pseudogene TRBV3-2) and TRBJ1-4; D gene unclear. V lost 4 bases and J 8 bases, leaving 17 bases between the germline ends. This CDR3 is built from 15 residues. From germline, CDR1 is LGHDT and CDR2 YNNKEL (reference sequence). CDR3 DNA sequence: TGTGCCAGCAGCCCCGCTTGGAAAGCGGAGGAAAAACTGTTTTTT. Protein product: CASSPAWKAEEKLFF.

The rearrangement joins TRBV15 to TRBJ2-7; TRBD1 matches 7 bases. V lost 3 bases and J lost 2; bases outside the gene matches: 4. The CDR3 totals 14 residues. The germline CDR1 and CDR2 sequences are LNHNV and YYDKDF (reference sequence). The CDR3 coding sequence is TGTGCCACCAGCAGGACAGGGTGGACCTACGAGCAGTACTTC. Its protein is CATSRTGWTYEQYF.

This chain connects TRBV29-1 to TRBJ2-1; TRBD1 is a possible D gene (6 bases). CDR3 length: 14 amino acids. Germline values: CDR1 SQVTM, CDR2 ANQGSEA. Trimming cost V 2 bases and J 1 base, with 9 bases left between them. Written as DNA, the CDR3 is TGCAGCGTTGAACCGGACAGTTCCTACAATGAGCAGTTCTTC. Its translation: CSVEPDSSYNEQFF.

The chain is built from TRBV13 and TRBJ2-3; 8 bases are shared with TRBD2. CDR3 size: 15 residues. Germline loops: CDR1 PRHDT, CDR2 FYEKMQ (reference sequence). Germline trimming cut 7 bases from V and 5 bases from J; bases unmatched to any gene: 11. Written as DNA, the CDR3 is TGTGCCAGCACGATGCGGGGGGTTCAGATAGATACGCAGTATTTT. Translating gives CASTMRGVQIDTQYF.

This clone showed up just a few times. The chain recombines TRBV7-2 with TRBJ1-3; 8 nucleotides match TRBD1. The CDR3 extends over 15 amino acids. Trimming at V came to 1 base and at J to 4 bases, leaving 3 bases not matched to a gene. Germline V gives CDR1 SGHTA, CDR2 FQGNSA. CDR3 nucleotides: TGTGCCAGCAGCTTAGACGGACAGGGAGGAAACACCATATATTTT. Protein sequence: CASSLDGQGGNTIYF.

In this sample, this clone turned up once. This sequence joins TRBV7-6 and TRBJ2-7; TRBD2 is a possible D gene (7 bases). The CDR3 length is 17 residues. Trimming stripped 4 bases from V and 7 bases from J, with 26 bases between. The germline V gene encodes CDR1 SGHVS and CDR2 FNYEAQ. CDR3 in DNA: TGTGCCAGCAGCTCCCGAAAAGGCGGGGGCCCCGAGGGGGAGCAGTACTTC. Translated, it gives CASSSRKGGGPEGEQYF.

The chain recombines TRBV28 with TRBJ1-2; D gene uncertain. The CDR3 has 13 amino acids. V was pared by 6 bases and J by 6 bases, with 14 bases between. Germline-derived CDR1 and CDR2 are MDHEN and SYDVKM. This chain's CDR3 is CASRVEGSHGYTF. CDR3 DNA sequence: TGTGCCAGCAGAGTCGAGGGTAGCCATGGCTACACCTTC.

This chain joins TRBV12-3 or TRBV12-4 and TRBJ2-7, with D uncertain. The V end lost 2 bases, the J end lost 4 bases, and 3 bases lay between the germline ends. The CDR3 runs to 11 residues. DNA for the CDR3: TGTGCCAGCAGTTTACTGTACGAGCAGTACTTC. Its translation: CASSLLYEQYF.